The sequence of this T cell receptor (beta chain) was determined in a study of blood T cell repertoires in COVID-19. Overall study context: Both acute and convalescent COVID-19 samples were obtained from the United States, Italy and Spain. The analysed material was cDNA or gDNA that came from T cells, B-cell-depleted T cells, or PBMCs.

During active infection, Seattle patients enrolled and were then monitored through disease. Methods used by the authors: Counts of nucleated cells, estimated from reference gene primer amplification, were obtained. Sequenced by immunoSEQ multiplex PCR; TCRdb stores in-frame clones only, minus some. V and J calls and clone size are those listed in that table; D and trimming were worked out from the DNA. The sample consists of some 260,000 clones, around 88% of them appearing once. This clone is a singleton in its sample. The CDR3 sequence is 14 residues long. Per the germline V gene, CDR1 is LNHDA and CDR2 is SQIVND (reference sequence). The V gene lost 10 bases and the J gene lost 0 bases, with 10 bases spanning the gap.

The V and J genes are TRBV19 and TRBJ2-6; D is ambiguous. The sample consisted of peripheral blood. The receptor comes from a woman aged 30 to 39 with COVID-19, enrolled during active disease. DNA for the CDR3: TGTGCCACCAACACAGACTCTGGGGCCAACGTCCTGACTTTC. Translated: CATNTDSGANVLTF.